This record concerns one TCR beta chain sequence. No antigen is known for it. No much larger clone is present one base from it, and per-base qualities are unavailable. This sample was taken from a study of type 1 regulatory T cells (dated by TCRdb to the early 2020s). As for the study more broadly: The study characterized an in vitro protocol that generated a Tr1-enriched, alloantigen-specific CD4 T cell product named T-allo10. Patients with hematological malignancies who were receiving allogeneic hematopoietic stem cell transplantation were the group in which T-allo10 was being clinically evaluated.

Sequencing took place on an Illumina MiSeq. TCRdb trimmed the raw reads at Q25, called clones with MiXCR and kept productive beta chains. Rows with one shared CDR3 protein collapse into an entry with the most common genes and DNA. A total of some 90,000 distinct CDR3 sequences appear in this sample, 25% to 40% of them only once. 2% to 2.5% of the sample belongs to the ten largest clones. The CDR3 measures 18 amino acids from cysteine to phenylalanine. The DNA shown is the 54-base CDR3, in frame from base 1. Reading the germline V gene gives CDR1 SGHRS and CDR2 YFSETQ. The germline V and J ends show losses of 5 bases and 4 bases respectively, and no gene match explains 21 bases of the junction.

The rearrangement joined TRBV5-1 to TRBJ2-7, and 7 junctional nucleotides match TRBD2. The sequenced material came from CD4+ T cells, either the whole sample or a sorted fraction (not recorded which). The sequence came from a human donor in good health. The CDR3 protein: CASSPNRASGIGGYEQYF. In nucleotide form, the sequence is TGCGCCAGCAGTCCCAACCGGGCCAGCGGGATAGGAGGGTACGAGCAGTACTTC.